This T cell receptor (beta chain) was identified in a study of T-cell reconstitution after alpha-beta-depleted transplantation in children. Overall study findings and caveats: Expanded graft clones, several hundred of them, were reportedly the source of alpha-beta T cells about two months after transplant. T-cell counts and diversity at one year following transplant were attributed mainly to newly produced T cells.

This clonotype came up many times. Its antigen is undetermined. The CDR3 extends over 12 amino acids. The germline CDR1 and CDR2 sequences are SQVTM and ANQGSEA. The trim removed 7 bases at V and 7 bases at J, leaving 5 bases unmatched. Unique molecular identifiers featured in how the TCRbeta library was prepared. In TCRdb, the PCR reads were re-called with MiXCR into one record per CDR3 protein. The table records 540,000 or so distinct CDR3 sequences, 23% of them present only once. The chain is built from TRBV29-1 and TRBJ1-2, with 11 bases fitting TRBD1. Sample: PBMCs, mostly from graft donor cells, taken 360 days after TCRalphabeta/CD19-depleted stem cell transplant. This TCR came from a boy under three years old who had a stem cell transplant for acute myeloid leukemia, so the T cells may come from the graft donor. CDR3 sequence (DNA): TGCAGCGACCGGACAGGGGGCGGTGGCTACACCTTC. It translates to CSDRTGGGGYTF.